What follows is one T cell receptor (beta chain) and its context. Antigen specificity is unknown. The method was immunoSEQ multiplex PCR; TCRdb's version includes in-frame clones alone and lacks a portion of them. Altogether under 20,000 clones are present, approximately 90% being singletons, with the ten largest covering 0.51%. CDR3 length equals 9 residues. The germline V and J ends were trimmed by 5 bases and 6 bases, with 2 bases remaining between them. CDR1 and CDR2 (germline): MNHEY, SMNVEV (reference sequence). This sample is drawn from a study of PD-1 blockade in classical Hodgkin lymphoma. General study points: Reports indicated that newly diagnosed patients had lower baseline TCR diversity than healthy donors did. No one has yet defined what causes the repertoire differences, which may be disease activity or prior therapy.

The time point here: newly diagnosed, previously untreated cHL patient sample. With magnetic negative selection, CD4+ T cells were purified from PBMCs that had been thawed. Comparators were PBMCs taken from newly diagnosed, untreated classical Hodgkin lymphoma. The sequence was collected from a human donor with classical Hodgkin lymphoma. Sequencing was done on a sample of CD4+ T cells from blood. The chain couples TRBV27 to TRBJ2-7; D gene ambiguous. The CDR3 loop is CASSREQYF. CDR3 sequence (DNA): TGTGCCAGCAGTCGCGAGCAGTACTTC.